The next 22 T cell receptor beta chains were all read from a single sample in a study of CXCR3-negative and CXCR3-positive naive CD8 T cells. The study's findings and limits: CXCR3-positive naive cells carried more hydrophobic TRB CDR3s than CXCR3-negative naive cells did.

These receptors lack a known antigen. UMI-tagged TRB cDNA libraries were built via 5' RACE. From its re-call of the 5' RACE reads, TCRdb lists each CDR3 protein once, without DNA. The clone table shows some 150,000 distinct CDR3 sequences, with the ten largest holding 0.4% to 0.5%. Material: naive CXCR3+ CD8+ T cells from blood. Subset denoted: CD45RO-CCR7+CD27+CD95- naive CD8+ T cells expressing CXCR3 (TNR3+). The receptors originated from a human donor in good health. Some clones in this sample may be carry-over from other donors' samples.

This sequence joins TRBV7-9 and TRBJ2-5; TCRdb proposes TRBD1, but this gene call is untestable without DNA. CDR1 SEHNR and CDR2 FQNEAQ come from the germline V gene (reference sequence). The CDR3 totals 14 residues. The CDR3 loop reads CASSRSGTQETQYF.

CDR3 loop: CASSLLGGATDTQYF. The chain couples TRBV7-3 to TRBJ2-3; TCRdb selects TRBD1, and the lack of DNA leaves this call unchecked. The CDR3 has 15 residues. Germline CDR1 reads SGHTA; CDR2 reads FQGTGA. The whole variable domain, remainder taken from reference TRBV7-3 and TRBJ2-3, is GAGVSQTPSNKVTEKGKYVELRCDPISGHTALYWYRQSLGQGPEFLIYFQGTGAADDSGLPNDRFFAVRPEGSVSTLKIQRTERGDSAVYLCASSLLGGATDTQYFGPGTRLTVL.

The CDR3 is CASSPRQGLNYEQYF. The V and J genes are TRBV18 and TRBJ2-7; the TCRdb call, TRBD1, lacks DNA for checking. The CDR3 spans 15 residues. Germline V gene data show CDR1 as KGHSH and CDR2 as LQKENI. The variable domain in full, with the rest retrieved from reference TRBV18 and TRBJ2-7, is NAGVMQNPRHLVRRRGQEARLRCSPMKGHSHVYWYRQLPEEGLKFMVYLQKENIIDESGMPKERFSAEFPKEGPSILRIQQVVRGDSAAYFCASSPRQGLNYEQYFGPGTRLTVT.

The chain uses TRBV7-9 and TRBJ2-2; TCRdb reports TRBD1, a call that lacks DNA to check it against. The CDR3 has 14 amino acids. Germline CDR1 SEHNR, CDR2 FQNEAQ (reference sequence). The CDR3 protein is CASPGQGPTGELFF.

The J gene is TRBJ2-1, the V gene TRBV7-9; TCRdb lists TRBD2, though no DNA is available to test this call. In germline, CDR1 is SEHNR, CDR2 FQNEAQ (reference sequence). This CDR3 comprises 15 residues. The CDR3 region is CASSLRLAGVNEQFF.

The rearrangement uses TRBV28 and TRBJ1-1; absent DNA, TCRdb's TRBD1 call cannot be checked. CDR3 size: 14 residues. From germline, CDR1 is MDHEN and CDR2 SYDVKM. The CDR3 sequence: CASTTLRGLTEAFF. Supplemented by reference TRBV28 and TRBJ1-1, the full variable domain reads DVKVTQSSRYLVKRTGEKVFLECVQDMDHENMFWYRQDPGLGLRLIYFSYDVKMKEKGDIPEGYSVSREKKERFSLILESASTNQTSMYLCASTTLRGLTEAFFGQGTRLTVV.

The chain recombines TRBV6-5 with TRBJ1-1. CDR1 and CDR2 (germline): MNHEY, SVGAGI. The CDR3 runs to 15 residues. CDR3 residues: CASSQPGRVNSEAFF.

Here the CDR3 reads CASSLLSWKNTEAFF. V and J are TRBV28 and TRBJ1-1. Germline CDR1 and CDR2: MDHEN and SYDVKM. The CDR3 is made up of 15 amino acids.

The rearrangement uses TRBV12-3 or TRBV12-4 and TRBJ2-1; lacking DNA, the TRBD2 call made by TCRdb goes unchecked. CDR3 length: 20 amino acids. CDR3 region: CASSLSGNPESPYTYNEQFF.

The chain links TRBV7-6 to TRBJ1-4; TCRdb names TRBD1, which stays unverified in the absence of DNA. Per the germline V gene, CDR1 is SGHVS and CDR2 is FNYEAQ. The CDR3 contains 15 residues. The CDR3 sequence is CASSLEWGPNEKLFF.

This sequence joins TRBV5-1 and TRBJ2-7; TCRdb names TRBD2, which stays unverified in the absence of DNA. The CDR3 runs 14 residues. CDR1 is SGHRS, CDR2 YFSETQ, per germline. CDR3 region: CASSLVGAIYEQYF.

The chain couples TRBV20-1 to TRBJ1-6; TCRdb returns TRBD1, unconfirmable since there is no DNA. The length of the CDR3 is 15 residues. Germline CDR1 reads DFQATT; CDR2 reads SNEGSKA (reference sequence). The CDR3 region is CSANGGQGLNSPPHF.

The chain is built from TRBV6-4 and TRBJ2-3; TCRdb's D call of TRBD1 is untestable without DNA. This CDR3 contains 15 residues. Germline CDR1 reads MRHNA; CDR2 reads SNTAGT. CDR3: CASSDQAGGTDTQYF.

CDR3 in amino acids: CASGLAGGPVTGELFF. This chain joins TRBV7-6 and TRBJ2-2; TCRdb's D call of TRBD1 is untestable without DNA. Germline CDR1 and CDR2: SGHVS and FNYEAQ. The CDR3 has 16 residues.

This chain joins TRBV28 and TRBJ2-2; TCRdb calls TRBD1, which cannot be checked without DNA. CDR3 length equals 16 residues. The germline V gene has CDR1 MDHEN and CDR2 SYDVKM. Here the CDR3 reads CASSLWIAGDGGELFF.

This rearrangement joins TRBV11-2 to TRBJ2-7; TCRdb indicates TRBD1, and absent DNA this call remains unverified. The V gene's germline CDR1 is SGHAT and CDR2 FQNNGV. CDR3 size: 18 residues. The CDR3 loop reads CASSFLLIGTPTPYEQYF.

The rearrangement links TRBV25-1 to TRBJ1-2. The CDR3 runs to 14 residues. The V gene's germline CDR1 is MGHDK and CDR2 SYGVNS. CDR3 sequence reads: CASSEHEGTYGYTF.

The chain couples TRBV7-2 to TRBJ2-1; checking the TCRdb D call of TRBD2 is not possible without DNA. This CDR3 comprises 17 residues. Germline CDR1 is SGHTA and CDR2 is FQGNSA. CDR3 protein: CASSPPSVAGGDNEQFF. Variable domain in full (rest from reference TRBV7-2 and TRBJ2-1): GAGVSQSPSNKVTEKGKDVELRCDPISGHTALYWYRQSLGQGLEFLIYFQGNSAPDKSGLPSDRFSAERTGGSVSTLTIQRTQQEDSAVYLCASSPPSVAGGDNEQFFGPGTRLTVL.

V gene TRBV3-1 combines with J gene TRBJ2-6; TCRdb gives TRBD1 as the D gene, but with no DNA this cannot be confirmed. CDR1 LGHDT and CDR2 YNNKEL come from the germline V gene (reference sequence). CDR3 size: 18 residues. The CDR3 is CASSQDFPGGSGANVLTF. Filled out from reference TRBV3-1 and TRBJ2-6, the complete variable domain reads DTAVSQTPKYLVTQMGNDKSIKCEQNLGHDTMYWYKQDSKKFLKIMFSYNNKELIINETVPNRFSPKSPDKAHLNLHINSLELGDSAVYFCASSQDFPGGSGANVLTFGAGSRLTVL.

This chain uses TRBV20-1 with TRBJ2-7; the TRBD2 assignment by TCRdb is unverifiable without DNA. In germline, CDR1 is DFQATT, CDR2 SNEGSKA (reference sequence). The CDR3 extends over 19 amino acids. CDR3 in amino acids: CSARDLLGLAGGPFYEQYF.

The chain employs TRBV10-3 and TRBJ2-2; TCRdb picks TRBD1, but there is no DNA to check that call. The CDR3 runs to 13 residues. CDR1 ENHRY and CDR2 SYGVKD come from the germline V gene. This CDR3 reads CAIKEGGAGELFF.

The chain couples TRBV5-6 to TRBJ2-7; without DNA, the TCRdb call of TRBD2 cannot be checked. The CDR3 is made up of 16 amino acids. Germline CDR1 is SGHDT and CDR2 is YYEEEE. CDR3 sequence: CASSPGTSGSLYEQYF.